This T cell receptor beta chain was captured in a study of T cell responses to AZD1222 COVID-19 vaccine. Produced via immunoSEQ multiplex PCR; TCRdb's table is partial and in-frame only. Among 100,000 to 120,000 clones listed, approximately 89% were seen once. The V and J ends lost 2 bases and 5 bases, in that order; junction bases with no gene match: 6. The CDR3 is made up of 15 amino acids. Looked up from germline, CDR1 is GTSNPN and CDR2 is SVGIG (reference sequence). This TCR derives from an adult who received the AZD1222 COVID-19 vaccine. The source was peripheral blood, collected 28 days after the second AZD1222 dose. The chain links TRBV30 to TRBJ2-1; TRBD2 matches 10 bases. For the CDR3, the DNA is TGTGCCTGGAGTCGATTAGCGGGGGGCAACAATGAGCAGTTCTTC. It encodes CAWSRLAGGNNEQFF.